Listed below are T cell receptor beta chains from one sample, sequenced in a study of CD8 T cells in ankylosing spondylitis. Via MiXCR, TCRdb re-called the 5' RACE reads, giving one row per CDR3 protein. The sample includes 200,000 to 250,000 distinct CDR3 sequences, under 12% of them seen just once. Material: blood, either unsorted or a sorted T cell fraction (not recorded which). The origin of the receptors is a male donor with ankylosing spondylitis or in good health (not recorded which). Both conserved end residues are part of each CDR3. A D gene is named only where the DNA matches it firmly. A row's size may be missing; if present it is once, few, many or a size class.

J gene: TRBJ2-7; V gene: TRBV11-2; clone size: NA; D gene: TRBD1; CDR3 DNA: TGTGCCAGCACCCTAGGACAGGGCTACGAGCAGTACTTC; CDR3 protein: CASTLGQGYEQYF
J gene: TRBJ1-5; V gene: TRBV20-1; clone size: many; D gene: TRBD1; CDR3 DNA: TGCAGTGCTAAACCAGGGGGTTATAGCAATCAGCCCCAGCATTTT; CDR3 protein: CSAKPGGYSNQPQHF
J gene: TRBJ2-3; V gene: TRBV10-3; clone size: many; D gene: NA; CDR3 DNA: TGTGCCATCAGAGCAAGAAAAGATGTAGATACGCAGTATTTT; CDR3 protein: CAIRARKDVDTQYF
J gene: TRBJ2-5; V gene: TRBV7-9; clone size: many; D gene: NA; CDR3 DNA: TGTGCCAGCAGCTTAGGCACCAGGGCTTACCAAGAGACCCAGTACTTC; CDR3 protein: CASSLGTRAYQETQYF
J gene: TRBJ1-1; V gene: TRBV12-3/TRBV12-4; clone size: many; D gene: NA; CDR3 DNA: TGTGCCAGCAGTAACCGCAGGGGTCTGGGAACTGAAGCTTTCTTT; CDR3 protein: CASSNRRGLGTEAFF
J gene: TRBJ2-5; V gene: TRBV5-8; clone size: many; D gene: NA; CDR3 DNA: TGTGCCAGCAGCTCCACTGGGCAAGTGGAGACCCAGTACTTC; CDR3 protein: CASSSTGQVETQYF
J gene: TRBJ2-1; V gene: TRBV2; clone size: few; D gene: NA; CDR3 DNA: TGTGCCAGCAGAGCCGGACGGGGGAATGAGCAGTTCTTC; CDR3 protein: CASRAGRGNEQFF
J gene: TRBJ2-5; V gene: TRBV29-1; clone size: NA; D gene: TRBD2; CDR3 DNA: TGCAGCGTTGCGGGACTAGCGGCCCAAGAGACCCAGTACTTC; CDR3 protein: CSVAGLAAQETQYF
J gene: TRBJ2-1; V gene: TRBV3-1; clone size: many; D gene: NA; CDR3 DNA: TGTGCCAGCAGCCAGGGGGTTTGGGGTTCGAATGAGCAGTTCTTC; CDR3 protein: CASSQGVWGSNEQFF
J gene: TRBJ2-3; V gene: TRBV20-1; clone size: few; D gene: TRBD2; CDR3 DNA: TGCAGTGCAGCACTAGCGTACACAGATACGCAGTATTTT; CDR3 protein: CSAALAYTDTQYF
J gene: TRBJ2-7; V gene: TRBV5-1; clone size: NA; D gene: NA; CDR3 DNA: TGCGCCAGCAGCTTGGACAGGGTGAGGTACGAGCAGTACTTC; CDR3 protein: CASSLDRVRYEQYF
J gene: TRBJ2-2; V gene: TRBV28; clone size: many; D gene: NA; CDR3 DNA: TGTGCCAGCAGGGGGGTTTCCGGGGAGCTGTTTTTT; CDR3 protein: CASRGVSGELFF
J gene: TRBJ1-1; V gene: TRBV29-1; clone size: many; D gene: NA; CDR3 DNA: TGCAGCGTTGAGGACCAATGGAACACTGAAGCTTTCTTT; CDR3 protein: CSVEDQWNTEAFF
J gene: TRBJ1-5; V gene: TRBV20-1; clone size: NA; D gene: NA; CDR3 DNA: TGCAGTGCTATCCCTGGGCAGGGCAATCAGCCCCAGCATTTT; CDR3 protein: CSAIPGQGNQPQHF
J gene: TRBJ2-1; V gene: TRBV5-1; clone size: many; D gene: NA; CDR3 DNA: TGCGCCAGCAGCTTGGCGCTCCGGGGGAAGAGCTACAATGAGCAGTTCTTC; CDR3 protein: CASSLALRGKSYNEQFF
J gene: TRBJ1-5; V gene: TRBV30; clone size: many; D gene: NA; CDR3 DNA: TGTGCCTGGAGTGTGGGCCAGCCCCAGCATTTT; CDR3 protein: CAWSVGQPQHF
J gene: TRBJ2-1; V gene: TRBV19; clone size: few; D gene: TRBD2; CDR3 DNA: TGTGCCAGCTCGCGGGAGGGTGTGGGCGATGAGCAGTTCTTC; CDR3 protein: CASSREGVGDEQFF
J gene: TRBJ2-5; V gene: TRBV5-1; clone size: NA; D gene: NA; CDR3 DNA: TGCGCCAGCAGCTTGCCAGTGGGAGAGACCCAGTACTTC; CDR3 protein: CASSLPVGETQYF
J gene: TRBJ2-5; V gene: TRBV20-1; clone size: NA; D gene: TRBD1; CDR3 DNA: TGCAGTGCTAGTACATACAGGGGGCTAGGAGAGACCCAGTACTTC; CDR3 protein: CSASTYRGLGETQYF
J gene: TRBJ2-1; V gene: TRBV6-1; clone size: many; D gene: TRBD2; CDR3 DNA: TGTGCCAGCAGTGAAGGGGGCCGAGCGGGGGGGCTCTACAATGAGCAGTTCTTC; CDR3 protein: CASSEGGRAGGLYNEQFF
J gene: TRBJ2-3; V gene: TRBV2; clone size: NA; D gene: NA; CDR3 DNA: TGTGCCACCCACGGGGAAGGAGATACGCAGTATTTT; CDR3 protein: CATHGEGDTQYF
J gene: TRBJ2-3; V gene: TRBV12-3/TRBV12-4; clone size: many; D gene: NA; CDR3 DNA: TGTGCCAGCAGTTTTCGATCCCGGCCAGATACGCAGTATTTT; CDR3 protein: CASSFRSRPDTQYF
J gene: TRBJ2-5; V gene: TRBV12-3/TRBV12-4; clone size: many; D gene: TRBD1; CDR3 DNA: TGTGCCAGCAAAACGACAGGGAAATTCCAAGAGACCCAGTACTTC; CDR3 protein: CASKTTGKFQETQYF
J gene: TRBJ2-1; V gene: TRBV6-1; clone size: many; D gene: TRBD1; CDR3 DNA: TGTGCCAGCAGCCCCGGACAGGGGGGTTTCTACAATGAGCAGTTCTTC; CDR3 protein: CASSPGQGGFYNEQFF
J gene: TRBJ1-1; V gene: TRBV5-5; clone size: few; D gene: NA; CDR3 DNA: TGTGCCAGCAGCCGAGGACGAGTGAACACTGAAGCTTTCTTT; CDR3 protein: CASSRGRVNTEAFF
J gene: TRBJ2-5; V gene: TRBV29-1; clone size: NA; D gene: NA; CDR3 DNA: TGCAGCGTTGAGGTGCCACCCGAAGAGACCCAGTACTTC; CDR3 protein: CSVEVPPEETQYF
J gene: TRBJ1-1; V gene: TRBV5-1; clone size: many; D gene: NA; CDR3 DNA: TGCGCCAGCAGCTTGACGGATAACACTGAAGCTTTCTTT; CDR3 protein: CASSLTDNTEAFF
J gene: TRBJ2-7; V gene: TRBV29-1; clone size: few; D gene: NA; CDR3 DNA: TGCAGCGTTGAAGATTCAACGGAGACAACCTACGAGCAGTACTTC; CDR3 protein: CSVEDSTETTYEQYF
J gene: TRBJ2-4; V gene: TRBV21-1; clone size: NA; D gene: NA; CDR3 DNA: TGTGCCAGCAGCGGTAATGGGGCCAAAAACATTCAGTACTTC; CDR3 protein: CASSGNGAKNIQYF
J gene: TRBJ2-3; V gene: TRBV5-1; clone size: many; D gene: NA; CDR3 DNA: TGCGCCAGCAGCAATCGAGGTGGGCAGAGCACAGATACGCAGTATTTT; CDR3 protein: CASSNRGGQSTDTQYF
J gene: TRBJ1-1; V gene: TRBV29-1; clone size: NA; D gene: NA; CDR3 DNA: TGCAGCGTTCCTGGACTTGCCGGGGAAGCTTTCTTT; CDR3 protein: CSVPGLAGEAFF
J gene: TRBJ2-1; V gene: TRBV7-3; clone size: NA; D gene: TRBD2; CDR3 DNA: TGTGCCAGCAGCTTACAGCGGGGGGGCAGTGAGCAGTTCTTC; CDR3 protein: CASSLQRGGSEQFF
J gene: TRBJ2-1; V gene: TRBV5-1; clone size: medium-sized; D gene: TRBD1; CDR3 DNA: TGCGCCAGCAGCTGGACAGGCCAATTAATGAATGAGCAGTTCTTC; CDR3 protein: CASSWTGQLMNEQFF
J gene: TRBJ2-7; V gene: TRBV3-1; clone size: many; D gene: NA; CDR3 DNA: TGTGCCAGCAGCCAAGGGGGGGGCCGCGAGCAGTACTTC; CDR3 protein: CASSQGGGREQYF
J gene: TRBJ2-7; V gene: TRBV6-1; clone size: few; D gene: NA; CDR3 DNA: TGTGCCAGCAGCCTAAGGGAGGGGGCAGGCTCCTACGAGCAGTACTTC; CDR3 protein: CASSLREGAGSYEQYF
J gene: TRBJ2-5; V gene: TRBV5-1; clone size: few; D gene: NA; CDR3 DNA: TGCGCCAGCAATACAGGGTCGCGAGAGACCCAGTACTTC; CDR3 protein: CASNTGSRETQYF
J gene: TRBJ2-4; V gene: TRBV12-3/TRBV12-4; clone size: NA; D gene: NA; CDR3 DNA: TGTGCCAGCAGCGGATTTTCGGGAGCCAAAAACATTCAGTACTTC; CDR3 protein: CASSGFSGAKNIQYF
J gene: TRBJ1-4; V gene: TRBV20-1; clone size: many; D gene: NA; CDR3 DNA: TGCAGTGCTAGTCAGGGTTACGGAACTAATGAAAAACTGTTTTTT; CDR3 protein: CSASQGYGTNEKLFF
J gene: TRBJ2-3; V gene: TRBV3-1; clone size: many; D gene: NA; CDR3 DNA: TGTGCCAGCAGCCGAGCCCCCTCAGATACGCAGTATTTT; CDR3 protein: CASSRAPSDTQYF
J gene: TRBJ2-7; V gene: TRBV6-5; clone size: many; D gene: NA; CDR3 DNA: TGTGCCAGCAGTTACTCGAGAGGGATCTCCTACGAGCAGTACTTC; CDR3 protein: CASSYSRGISYEQYF
J gene: TRBJ1-1; V gene: TRBV5-6; clone size: few; D gene: NA; CDR3 DNA: TGTGCCAGCAGCTTTTTGGAAGTAGGCACTGAAGCTTTCTTT; CDR3 protein: CASSFLEVGTEAFF
J gene: TRBJ2-1; V gene: TRBV4-2; clone size: few; D gene: NA; CDR3 DNA: TGTGCCAGCAGCCTCGTCGGGGACCCAAATGAGCAGTTCTTC; CDR3 protein: CASSLVGDPNEQFF